The TCR beta chain described here comes from a study of blood T cell repertoires in COVID-19. About the research overall: Both acute and convalescent COVID-19 samples were obtained from the United States, Italy and Spain. Sources were T cells, B-cell-depleted T cells, or PBMCs; the material itself was cDNA or gDNA.

V dropped 0 bases and J dropped 12 bases, with 12 bases sitting between them. The CDR3 is 13 amino acids. CDR1 is SGHTA, CDR2 FQGTGA, per germline. Authors' data handling: Reference gene primer amplification in the assay estimated nucleated cell counts. Here immunoSEQ multiplex PCR was the method, and the copy in TCRdb shows in-frame clones only, minus some. Clone size and V and J calls were adopted from that table, with D and trimming inferred from the DNA. Here the sample spans 150,000 to 250,000 clones, around four fifths being singletons. This TCR was recovered from a human donor with acute or convalescent COVID-19. The donor label of this sample is uncertain. The source material was peripheral blood. V and J are TRBV7-3 and TRBJ2-1, with TRBD2 as a possible D gene (5 bases). CDR3 in amino acids: CASSLTRADWQFF. In DNA form, the CDR3 reads TGTGCCAGCAGCTTAACGAGGGCGGACTGGCAGTTCTTC.